This is a list of T cell receptor beta chains from one sample in a study of T cells in Graves' hyperthyroidism and ophthalmopathy. TCRdb redid the calling of the multiplex PCR reads with MiXCR, one entry per CDR3 protein. In the table there are about 560,000 distinct CDR3 sequences, around 14% of which are singletons. The sequenced material came from blood. Every receptor here comes from a woman aged 25 to 39 with Graves' hyperthyroidism. Each CDR3 is given with its conserved first and last residue. Fields, in order: V gene, clone size, J gene, D gene, CDR3 DNA, CDR3 protein. The D gene is left open where the match is weak. Clone size is shown for a subset of rows, as once, few, many or a class of expanded clone.

V: TRBV3-1; size: NA; J: TRBJ2-1; D: TRBD1; DNA: TGTGCCAGCAGCCACGTACGGACAGGGGGACACAATGAGCAGTTCTTC; CDR3: CASSHVRTGGHNEQFF
V: TRBV20-1; size: NA; J: TRBJ2-3; D: NA; DNA: TGCAGTGCTAGACCCAGGACGCGTCCAGATACGCAGTATTTT; CDR3: CSARPRTRPDTQYF
V: TRBV27; size: many; J: TRBJ1-5; D: NA; DNA: TGTGCCAGCAGTTTCGGGAGAGTGAATCAGCCCCAGCATTTT; CDR3: CASSFGRVNQPQHF
V: TRBV7-9; size: NA; J: TRBJ2-1; D: NA; DNA: TGTGCCAGCAGCTCCGGCGACTCCTACAATGAGCAGTTCTTC; CDR3: CASSSGDSYNEQFF
V: TRBV4-1; size: few; J: TRBJ2-2; D: TRBD2; DNA: TGCGCCAGCAGCCGTAGCGGGAGGGCCGACACCGGGGAGCTGTTTTTT; CDR3: CASSRSGRADTGELFF
V: TRBV7-9; size: few; J: TRBJ2-5; D: TRBD2; DNA: TGTGCTAGCAGCATACTGACTAGCGGGAGGAGTGAGACCCAGTACTTC; CDR3: CASSILTSGRSETQYF
V: TRBV12-3/TRBV12-4; size: many; J: TRBJ2-5; D: TRBD2; DNA: TGTGCCAGCAGCCTAGCGGGAGGCTATGAGACCCAGTACTTC; CDR3: CASSLAGGYETQYF
V: TRBV20-1; size: NA; J: TRBJ1-4; D: NA; DNA: TGCAGTGCTAGAGGTCTGGACACGGGGGCCCCGGATGAAAAACTGTTTTTT; CDR3: CSARGLDTGAPDEKLFF
V: TRBV28; size: many; J: TRBJ2-5; D: TRBD2; DNA: TGTGCCAGCAGAAAAATGACGGGGGGGCGTGAGACCCAGTACTTC; CDR3: CASRKMTGGRETQYF
V: TRBV7-6; size: NA; J: TRBJ2-3; D: TRBD2; DNA: TGTGCCAGCAGCTCCAGACTAGCGGGGCGGGACACAGATACGCAGTATTTT; CDR3: CASSSRLAGRDTDTQYF
V: TRBV27; size: NA; J: TRBJ2-1; D: NA; DNA: TGTGCCAGCAGCGCCTACAATGGATCCTACAATGAGCAGTTCTTC; CDR3: CASSAYNGSYNEQFF
V: TRBV24-1; size: NA; J: TRBJ2-2; D: NA; DNA: TGTGCCACCAGTGCCGGCCAGCTAAACACCGGGGAGCTGTTTTTT; CDR3: CATSAGQLNTGELFF
V: TRBV3-1; size: few; J: TRBJ2-7; D: TRBD2; DNA: TGTGCCAGCAGGGGGGGGGGAGACTCGTACGAGCAGTACTTC; CDR3: CASRGGGDSYEQYF
V: TRBV27; size: many; J: TRBJ2-3; D: TRBD1; DNA: TGTGCCAGCAGTTCGGACAGGCACACAGATACGCAGTATTTT; CDR3: CASSSDRHTDTQYF
V: TRBV15; size: few; J: TRBJ2-2; D: NA; DNA: TGTGCCACCAGCAGGGACCTAGGTGCGGAGCTGTTTTTT; CDR3: CATSRDLGAELFF
V: TRBV11-1; size: many; J: TRBJ2-5; D: NA; DNA: TGTGCCTCCGTAGCGCAGCCGGGAGAGACCCAGTACTTC; CDR3: CASVAQPGETQYF
V: TRBV19; size: NA; J: TRBJ2-7; D: TRBD2; DNA: TGTGCCAGTAATATCGAGGAGCGGGAGCGTTACGAGCAGTACTTC; CDR3: CASNIEERERYEQYF
V: TRBV11-2; size: NA; J: TRBJ2-6; D: NA; DNA: TGTGCCAGCAGCTTAGAGTTACCCGGGGCCAACGTCCTGACTTTC; CDR3: CASSLELPGANVLTF
V: TRBV29-1; size: many; J: TRBJ2-7; D: NA; DNA: TGCAGCGTCGAGATTAGCGGCTACGAGCAGTACTTC; CDR3: CSVEISGYEQYF
V: TRBV3-1; size: many; J: TRBJ2-2; D: NA; DNA: TGTGCCAGCAGCCAAAAAGCGCGCGCAGGCGGGGAGCTGTTTTTT; CDR3: CASSQKARAGGELFF
V: TRBV12-3/TRBV12-4; size: few; J: TRBJ2-7; D: NA; DNA: TGTGCCAGCAGTTGGATGGGACAACCTGAGCAGTACTTC; CDR3: CASSWMGQPEQYF
V: TRBV20-1; size: few; J: TRBJ1-2; D: NA; DNA: TGCAGTGCTAAGCCATTCACTAACTATGGCTACACCTTC; CDR3: CSAKPFTNYGYTF
V: TRBV7-2; size: many; J: TRBJ2-3; D: NA; DNA: TGTGCCAGCAGCCCCTGGACCGGGACAGATACGCAGTATTTT; CDR3: CASSPWTGTDTQYF
V: TRBV7-9; size: few; J: TRBJ1-6; D: NA; DNA: TGTGCCAGCAGCTCCGGGACGGGAAATAATTCACCCCTCCACTTT; CDR3: CASSSGTGNNSPLHF